Below, one T cell receptor (beta chain) is given with its context. V lost 3 bases, J lost 2 bases, and 8 bases stayed unmatched. Germline V lookup: CDR1 DFQATT, CDR2 SNEGSKA (reference sequence). The CDR3 runs 16 residues. The data were taken from a study of T cells in Graves' hyperthyroidism and ophthalmopathy. RNA transcripts were the template for amplifying TCR beta CDR3 regions. The HTBI primer set drove a first-round RT-PCR of the TCR CDR3. TCRdb reprocessed the multiplex PCR reads with MiXCR, giving one entry per CDR3 protein. The sample has roughly 170,000 distinct CDR3 sequences, 15% to 20% seen once; the top ten hold around 27%.

This rearrangement joins TRBV20-1 to TRBJ2-2; 8 nucleotides match TRBD2. Sequencing used blood. The TCR comes from a woman aged 50 to 60 with Graves' hyperthyroidism. Here the CDR3 reads CSASFSGGLNTGELFF. CDR3 in DNA: TGCAGTGCTAGTTTCAGCGGGGGCCTAAACACCGGGGAGCTGTTTTTT.